The 18 T cell receptor beta chains below were found in one sample sequenced in a study of T cell responses to AZD1222 COVID-19 vaccine. Profiled with immunoSEQ multiplex PCR; TCRdb holds only in-frame clones, not every one. The sample has 170,000 or so clones, around 90% seen once. Sample: peripheral blood, taken on day 0 of AZD1222 vaccination. The receptors originated from an adult in good health.

This chain connects TRBV11-3 to TRBJ2-7, with TRBD2 as a possible D gene (7 bases). This CDR3 is 14 amino acids long. With 3 bases removed from V and 3 bases from J, the gap between germline ends came to 12 bases. Germline CDR1 and CDR2: SGHNT and YENEEA. The CDR3 DNA reads as TGTGCCAGCAGCTTTTCGGGGGGCCACTACGAGCAGTACTTC. It specifies CASSFSGGHYEQYF.

This clone was observed a single time. This sequence joins TRBV20-1 and TRBJ1-2; D call uncertain. Per germline, CDR1 DFQATT and CDR2 SNEGSKA (reference sequence). The CDR3 has 11 amino acids. V lost 4 bases to trimming and J lost 4 bases, with 7 bases between them. The CDR3 DNA follows: TGCAGTGCTACCGGTGTCTATGGCTACACCTTC. Its translation is CSATGVYGYTF.

CDR3 in amino acids: CASSVAPTGSGELFF. The CDR3, as DNA: TGTGCCAGCAGCGTAGCACCGACAGGGTCCGGGGAGCTGTTTTTT. This rearrangement joins TRBV9 to TRBJ2-2, with 7 bases fitting TRBD1. Trimming took 0 bases from V and 6 from J; bases not matched to a gene: 5. The CDR3 is 15 residues long. CDR1 and CDR2 from the germline V gene are SGDLS and YYNGEE.

The genes are TRBV28 and TRBJ2-7; TRBD2 is a possible D gene (6 bases). Between the trimmed V and J ends, which lost 2 bases and 3 bases, there was a span of 8 bases. Germline CDR1 is MDHEN and CDR2 is SYDVKM. The CDR3 is 13 amino acids. The CDR3 DNA reads as TGTGCCAGCAGTTTAACCGGGGGCTACGAGCAGTACTTC. It encodes CASSLTGGYEQYF.

This clone has just a few counts. The chain carries TRBV19 and TRBJ1-5, with D possibly being TRBD1 (5 bases). The CDR3 loop spans 14 amino acids. V lost 2 bases and J 3 bases, leaving 8 bases between the germline ends. In germline, CDR1 is LNHDA, CDR2 SQIVND (reference sequence). Written as DNA, the CDR3 is TGTGCCAGTAGTATAATGGACAACAATCAGCCCCAGCATTTT. Translating gives CASSIMDNNQPQHF.

V is TRBV6-5 and J is TRBJ1-3; possible D gene TRBD1, 6 bases. CDR1 is MNHEY and CDR2 is SVGAGI in the germline V gene. There are 13 residues in the CDR3. Here the CDR3 reads CAHGGFSGNTIYF. CDR3 DNA: TGTGCTCACGGGGGCTTCTCTGGAAACACCATATATTTT.

The chain joins TRBV19 to TRBJ1-1; D not resolved. V gave up 4 bases and J gave up 1 base, with 7 bases separating them. CDR1 and CDR2 (germline): LNHDA, SQIVND (reference sequence). This CDR3 is built from 13 residues. The CDR3 protein is CASSKYSNTEAFF. The CDR3 nucleotides are TGTGCCAGTAGTAAATACTCGAACACTGAAGCTTTCTTT.

The chain uses TRBV10-3 and TRBJ2-7, with 12 bases lining up with TRBD2. Germline loops: CDR1 ENHRY, CDR2 SYGVKD. Trimming cost V 6 bases and J 4 bases; bases outside gene matches: 4. CDR3 length equals 14 residues. CDR3 coding DNA: TGTGCCATCAGCCAGACTAGCGGGAGTTACGAGCAGTACTTC. Amino acids: CAISQTSGSYEQYF.

The chain has TRBV2 and TRBJ1-2, with D unresolved. Germline V gene data show CDR1 as SNHLY and CDR2 as FYNNEI. Trimming shortened V by 9 bases and J by 6 bases, and 14 bases separated the two germline ends. The CDR3 has 12 residues. Here the CDR3 reads CARQVDSHGYTF. The CDR3 bases are TGTGCCAGACAAGTGGACTCTCATGGCTACACCTTC.

The V gene is TRBV19, the J gene TRBJ2-7; D tentatively reads TRBD1 or TRBD2 (5 bases each). Looked up from germline, CDR1 is LNHDA and CDR2 is SQIVND (reference sequence). This CDR3 has 14 residues. The V and J ends lost 6 bases and 3 bases respectively, with 15 bases between them. CDR3 sequence (DNA): TGTGCCAGTAGAACCGGGGCAGGAAACTACGAGCAGTACTTC. Translation gives CASRTGAGNYEQYF.

The rearrangement links TRBV20-1 to TRBJ1-1; D gene uncertain. Per the germline V gene, CDR1 is DFQATT and CDR2 is SNEGSKA (reference sequence). The CDR3 extends over 11 amino acids. CDR3 sequence (DNA): TGCGGTAGGGTGCACAACACTGAAGCTTTCTTT. Amino acids: CGRVHNTEAFF.

This chain links TRBV6-1 with TRBJ1-1; D is ambiguous. Germline CDR1 MNHNS, CDR2 SASEGT. This CDR3 comprises 17 residues. V was shortened by 4 bases and J by 0 bases, with 18 bases between the two germline ends. The CDR3: CASSVGRFPHLNTEAFF. CDR3 DNA sequence: TGTGCCAGCAGTGTTGGACGGTTTCCCCACTTGAACACTGAAGCTTTCTTT.

The chain carries TRBV9 and TRBJ2-3; D gene uncertain. V was cut by 0 bases and J by 5 bases, with 16 bases left in between. The CDR3 has 16 residues. CDR1 is SGDLS and CDR2 is YYNGEE in the germline V gene. Written as DNA, the CDR3 is TGTGCCAGCAGCGTAGTGGGAAGTGGCATAAGAGATACGCAGTATTTT. This sequence encodes CASSVVGSGIRDTQYF.

This rearrangement joins TRBV9 to TRBJ1-2; D not resolved. The CDR3 extends over 11 amino acids. Per the germline V gene, CDR1 is SGDLS and CDR2 is YYNGEE. Trimming removed 3 bases from V and 3 bases from J, with 3 bases in between. The CDR3 here is CASSEHYGYTF. Written as DNA, the CDR3 is TGTGCCAGCAGCGAGCACTATGGCTACACCTTC.

The chain recombines TRBV27 with TRBJ2-1; D may be TRBD2 (5 bases). Germline loops: CDR1 MNHEY, CDR2 SMNVEV (reference sequence). Trimming pared 3 bases from V and 6 bases from J, leaving 12 bases between. This CDR3 is 14 amino acids long. CDR3 protein: CASSFHPGFNEQFF. CDR3 DNA sequence: TGTGCCAGCAGTTTTCATCCGGGATTCAATGAGCAGTTCTTC.

The chain employs TRBV6-1 and TRBJ1-5; possibly TRBD1 for D (6 bases). Germline values: CDR1 MNHNS, CDR2 SASEGT. Trimming left V 2 bases short and J 6 bases short, with 17 bases between. The CDR3 runs 16 residues. CDR3 nucleotide sequence: TGTGCCAGCAGTGAAAGGGGAAGGGGGAAGAGTCAGCCCCAGCATTTT. As protein: CASSERGRGKSQPQHF.

This chain joins TRBV28 and TRBJ1-3; the match to TRBD1 covers 8 bases. The germline gives CDR1 MDHEN, CDR2 SYDVKM. The J segment lost 4 bases and the V segment lost 8 bases, leaving 7 bases of the junction unmatched. This CDR3 comprises 14 residues. The CDR3, as DNA: TGTGCCAGCCGGGACAGGTCTGTCGGAAACACCATATATTTT. Its translation is CASRDRSVGNTIYF.

The rearrangement uses TRBV2 and TRBJ2-1; TRBD2 agrees at 14 bases. From germline, CDR1 is SNHLY and CDR2 FYNNEI. The CDR3 contains 16 residues. V lost 6 bases to trimming and J lost 10 bases; unmatched junction nucleotides: 11. DNA of the CDR3: TGTGCCAGCAGGCCGAAGACGGGACTAGCGGGAGAGGAGCAGTTCTTC. Translation: CASRPKTGLAGEEQFF.